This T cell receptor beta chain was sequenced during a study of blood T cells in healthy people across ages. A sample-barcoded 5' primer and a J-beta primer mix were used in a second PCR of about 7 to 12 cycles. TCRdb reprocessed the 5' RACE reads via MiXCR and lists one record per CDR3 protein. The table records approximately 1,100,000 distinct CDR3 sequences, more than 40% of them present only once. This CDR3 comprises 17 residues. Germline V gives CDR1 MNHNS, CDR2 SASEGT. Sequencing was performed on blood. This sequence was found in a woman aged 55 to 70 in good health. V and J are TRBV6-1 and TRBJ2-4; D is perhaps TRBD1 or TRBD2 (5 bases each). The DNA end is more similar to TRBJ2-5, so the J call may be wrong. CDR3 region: CASSEREGWRKGETQYF. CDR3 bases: TGTGCCAGCAGTGAACGCGAAGGTTGGAGGAAGGGGGAGACCCAGTACTTC.